This TCR beta chain was identified in a study of blood T cell repertoires in COVID-19. Study as a whole: The origin of the acute and convalescent COVID-19 samples was the United States, Italy and Spain. PBMCs, B-cell-depleted T cells, or T cells provided the cDNA or gDNA that made up the material.

In the source study's methods: Estimation of nucleated cell counts relied on the amplification of reference gene primers. Data came from immunoSEQ multiplex PCR; TCRdb stores just in-frame clones and leaves some out. V, J and clone size are those of that table, while D and trimming were read from the DNA. Of some 78,000 clones in the sample, roughly 89% were seen once. Germline lookup yields CDR1 LGHNT and CDR2 FRNRAP. With V trimmed by 7 bases and J by 6 bases, 5 bases remained unmatched. The CDR3 totals 12 residues. This clonotype was obtained from a woman of 80 years or more with active or convalescent COVID-19. The chain has TRBV12-5 and TRBJ2-5, with TRBD1 matching 7 bases. The sequenced sample was peripheral blood. The CDR3 sequence is CASEGAEKTQYF. The CDR3 DNA sequence: TGTGCTAGTGAGGGGGCGGAAAAGACCCAGTACTTC.